This T cell receptor beta chain derives from a study of control samples from healthy donors and cancer patients. This CDR3 contains 14 residues. The germline V and J ends were trimmed by 0 bases and 0 bases, with 5 bases remaining between them. Germline loops: CDR1 SGHRS, CDR2 YFSETQ. Clones were sequenced by immunoSEQ multiplex PCR, and TCRdb holds only the in-frame ones, with some missing. Here the sample spans some 74,000 clones, 70% to 90% being singletons. The chain combines TRBV5-1 with TRBJ2-3; D unclear. Input material: blood. The sequence derives from a woman in her forties or fifties in good health. The CDR3 DNA sequence: TGCGCCAGCAGCTTGGGTCCTAGCACAGATACGCAGTATTTT. It codes for CASSLGPSTDTQYF.